This is a list of T cell receptor beta chains from one sample in a study of T cells in pancreatic ductal adenocarcinoma. Data came from immunoSEQ multiplex PCR; TCRdb stores just in-frame clones and leaves some out. The sample lists fewer than 5,000 clones; approximately 73% were seen once. The sequenced material came from pancreatic tumor tissue. These receptors all come from a human donor with pancreatic ductal adenocarcinoma. Both conserved end residues are part of each CDR3. Fields, in order: V gene, clone size, D gene, J gene, CDR3 protein, CDR3 DNA. A D gene is named only where the DNA matches it firmly. Clone size appears in some rows only: once, few, many, or a class for an expanded clone.

TRBV18	once	NA	TRBJ1-1	CASSPLGGTEAFF	TGTGCCAGCTCACCATTAGGAGGGACTGAAGCTTTCTTT
TRBV30	NA	NA	TRBJ2-3	CAWSSATSTDTQYF	TGTGCCTGGAGTTCAGCGACTAGCACAGATACGCAGTATTTT
TRBV7-9	NA	TRBD2	TRBJ2-7	CASSLDLWTSGTREQYF	TGTGCCAGCAGCTTAGATCTATGGACTAGCGGGACAAGAGAGCAGTACTTC
TRBV6-1	NA	NA	TRBJ2-7	CATTPLLEQYF	TGTGCCACCACCCCATTGTTGGAGCAGTACTTC
TRBV10-3	NA	TRBD2	TRBJ2-7	CAISSPSGSSSYEQYF	TGTGCCATCAGCTCCCCTAGCGGGTCCAGCTCCTACGAGCAGTACTTC
TRBV4-3	NA	TRBD2	TRBJ2-7	CASSQDRGLAPEQYF	TGCGCCAGCAGCCAAGACAGGGGACTAGCCCCCGAGCAGTACTTC
TRBV5-6	NA	NA	TRBJ2-3	CASSLKVSTQYF	TGTGCCAGCAGCTTGAAAGTGAGTACGCAGTATTTT
TRBV7-2	NA	NA	TRBJ2-3	CASSRKAGSDTQYF	TGTGCCAGCAGCCGGAAGGCGGGTTCGGATACGCAGTATTTT
TRBV30	NA	NA	TRBJ1-4	CAWSVREKLFF	TGTGCCTGGAGTGTCAGGGAAAAACTGTTTTTT
TRBV12-5	NA	NA	TRBJ1-2	CASGSYYGYTF	TGTGCTAGTGGTTCCTACTATGGCTACACCTTC
TRBV6-1	once	NA	TRBJ1-1	CASIRDMNTEAFF	TGTGCCAGCATCAGGGACATGAACACTGAAGCTTTCTTT
TRBV28	NA	TRBD2	TRBJ2-1	CASSLGTSGAYNEQFF	TGTGCCAGCAGCCTCGGGACTAGCGGGGCCTACAATGAGCAGTTCTTC
TRBV7-8	NA	NA	TRBJ2-5	CASSLVLGATQYF	TGTGCCAGCAGCTTAGTTTTGGGGGCGACCCAGTACTTC
TRBV5-1	NA	NA	TRBJ1-1	CASSQGEAFF	TGCGCCAGCAGCCAAGGTGAAGCTTTCTTT
TRBV15	NA	TRBD2	TRBJ2-3	CATSGGGWRETLADTQYF	TGTGCCACCAGCGGGGGAGGTTGGCGGGAGACGTTGGCAGATACGCAGTATTTT
TRBV9	NA	NA	TRBJ1-4	CASSVGGWTNEKLFF	TGTGCCAGCAGCGTAGGCGGGTGGACTAATGAAAAACTGTTTTTT
TRBV21-1	NA	NA	TRBJ1-4	CASSMRQKGEKLFF	TGTGCCAGCAGCATGCGCCAGAAGGGGGAAAAACTGTTTTTT
TRBV6-1	NA	NA	TRBJ1-3	CASRAPGLGNTIYF	TGTGCCAGCAGGGCCCCGGGGCTTGGAAACACCATATATTTT
TRBV23-1	NA	TRBD2	TRBJ2-7	CASSHSGTPSYEQYF	TGCGCCAGCAGCCACAGCGGGACTCCCTCCTACGAGCAGTACTTC
TRBV5-4	NA	TRBD2	TRBJ2-5	CASSPGGSAETQYF	TGTGCCAGCAGCCCCGGGGGGTCGGCGGAGACCCAGTACTTC
TRBV15	NA	TRBD2	TRBJ2-7	CATSRAGGSYEQYF	TGTGCCACCAGCAGAGCGGGAGGGTCCTACGAGCAGTACTTC
TRBV5-6	NA	NA	TRBJ1-2	CASSFKHGNYGYTF	TGTGCCAGCAGCTTTAAACACGGTAACTATGGCTACACCTTC
TRBV10-3	NA	TRBD2	TRBJ2-7	CAISAGTSGYEQYF	TGTGCCATCAGCGCAGGGACTAGCGGCTACGAGCAGTACTTC
TRBV19	few	NA	TRBJ2-2	CASRTAGGTGELFF	TGTGCCAGTCGGACAGCCGGGGGGACCGGGGAGCTGTTTTTT
TRBV29-1	NA	TRBD2	TRBJ2-7	CSVGASGGEQYF	TGCAGCGTTGGTGCTAGCGGGGGCGAGCAGTACTTC
TRBV5-5	NA	TRBD1	TRBJ1-1	CASSFNRGQNTEAFF	TGTGCCAGCAGCTTTAACAGGGGGCAGAACACTGAAGCTTTCTTT
TRBV18	NA	TRBD1	TRBJ2-3	CASSFSQGADTQYF	TGTGCCAGCTCCTTTTCTCAGGGGGCAGATACGCAGTATTTT
TRBV6-9	once	NA	TRBJ1-5	CASSLTGDSNQPQHF	TGTGCCAGCAGTTTGACAGGAGATAGCAATCAGCCCCAGCATTTT
TRBV6-1	NA	NA	TRBJ1-3	CASSKGYGNTIYF	TGTGCCAGCAGTAAAGGGTATGGAAACACCATATATTTT
TRBV7-9	NA	TRBD1	TRBJ1-2	CASSPGTGDYGYTF	TGTGCCAGCAGCCCCGGGACAGGGGACTATGGCTACACCTTC
TRBV7-9	NA	TRBD2	TRBJ2-5	CASSGLAGGRETQYF	TGTGCCAGCAGCGGTCTAGCGGGAGGGAGAGAGACCCAGTACTTC
TRBV4-1	NA	NA	TRBJ1-1	CASIPEPGLNTEAFF	TGCGCCAGCATCCCTGAACCGGGGCTGAACACTGAAGCTTTCTTT
TRBV2	NA	NA	TRBJ2-5	CASSPGTHRRETQYF	TGTGCCAGCAGTCCCGGGACTCACCGACGGGAGACCCAGTACTTC
TRBV7-8	NA	NA	TRBJ2-2	CASSLAPKRTGELFF	TGTGCCAGCAGCTTAGCGCCGAAGAGGACCGGGGAGCTGTTTTTT
TRBV27	NA	NA	TRBJ1-4	CASSSQRGSANEKLFF	TGTGCCAGCAGTTCCCAGAGGGGTTCGGCTAATGAAAAACTGTTTTTT
TRBV7-3	NA	NA	TRBJ2-2	CASSLVGERTGELFF	TGTGCCAGCAGCTTAGTGGGAGAGAGGACCGGGGAGCTGTTTTTT
TRBV11-3	NA	NA	TRBJ2-5	CASKEGDFQETQYF	TGTGCCAGCAAAGAAGGGGACTTCCAAGAGACCCAGTACTTC
TRBV12-5	NA	NA	TRBJ2-3	CASGLVPDGASSTDTQYF	TGTGCTAGTGGTTTGGTCCCAGACGGGGCGAGTAGCACAGATACGCAGTATTTT
TRBV11-2	few	TRBD2	TRBJ2-7	CASSLRVPGLAGFTEEQYF	TGTGCCAGCAGCTTAAGGGTCCCGGGACTAGCGGGGTTCACGGAAGAGCAGTACTTC
TRBV28	NA	NA	TRBJ2-5	CASSSPDGYQETQYF	TGTGCCAGCAGTTCCCCGGACGGGTACCAAGAGACCCAGTACTTC
TRBV19	NA	NA	TRBJ2-3	CASSKAWGADTQYF	TGTGCCAGTAGTAAAGCGTGGGGCGCAGATACGCAGTATTTT
TRBV6-5	NA	NA	TRBJ2-6	CASSYKGLTGANVLTF	TGTGCCAGCAGTTATAAGGGGTTGACTGGGGCCAACGTCCTGACTTTC
TRBV2	few	NA	TRBJ1-5	CASSEEAGQPQHF	TGTGCCAGCAGTGAGGAGGCCGGTCAGCCCCAGCATTTT
TRBV23-1	NA	NA	TRBJ1-2	CASSQSGEGYGYTF	TGCGCCAGCAGTCAATCGGGGGAGGGCTATGGCTACACCTTC
TRBV5-1	few	TRBD1	TRBJ2-7	CASSFPSGTGEGYEQYF	TGCGCCAGCAGCTTCCCATCCGGGACAGGGGAAGGGTACGAGCAGTACTTC
TRBV30	few	NA	TRBJ1-3	CAWSVQTNTIYF	TGTGCCTGGAGTGTACAGACCAACACCATATATTTT
TRBV2	NA	TRBD1	TRBJ2-7	CASSGTGETTEQYF	TGTGCCAGCAGCGGAACAGGGGAAACAACCGAGCAGTACTTC
TRBV28	NA	NA	TRBJ1-2	CASRTGTARGYTF	TGTGCCAGCAGAACCGGGACGGCTAGGGGCTACACCTTC
TRBV7-9	NA	NA	TRBJ1-3	CASSQGLSSGNTIYF	TGTGCCAGCAGCCAGGGGCTTAGCTCTGGAAACACCATATATTTT
TRBV5-8	NA	TRBD1	TRBJ2-7	CASSARGQGYEQYF	TGTGCCAGCAGCGCCCGAGGACAGGGCTACGAGCAGTACTTC
TRBV2	NA	TRBD1	TRBJ2-7	CASSPGPGQGYEQYF	TGTGCCAGCAGCCCTGGTCCGGGACAGGGCTACGAGCAGTACTTC
TRBV4-1	NA	NA	TRBJ2-2	CASSHGHNLNTGELFF	TGCGCCAGCAGCCATGGACACAACCTGAACACCGGGGAGCTGTTTTTT